These T cell receptor beta chains were read from a single sample in a study of cytomegalovirus exposure and HLA in healthy donors. Clones were sequenced by immunoSEQ multiplex PCR, and TCRdb holds only the in-frame ones, with some missing. The table has fewer than 250,000 clones, around nine tenths seen once. The sample consisted of PBMCs. These receptors were collected from a man between 18 and 29 years old in good health and CMV-seronegative. Each CDR3 is given with its conserved first and last residue. The D gene is left open where the match is weak. Part of the rows lack a size; the others show once, few, many or a class for expanded clones.

v_call,d_call,clone_size,j_call,cdr3_nt,cdr3_aa
TRBV19,-,-,TRBJ1-1,TGTGCCAGTAGTACGAGATTCGGGGGGGTTTGGACTGAAGCTTTCTTT,CASSTRFGGVWTEAFF
TRBV5-1,TRBD2,-,TRBJ2-5,TGCGCCAGCAGCGATCTCGGGACTAGCGGGACAGGGACCCAGTACTTC,CASSDLGTSGTGTQYF
TRBV19,TRBD1,once,TRBJ1-6,TGTGCTGCGAGACAGGGGGAATCCTATAATTCACCCCTCCACTTT,CAARQGESYNSPLHF
TRBV6-5,-,-,TRBJ1-2,TGTGCCAGCAGTTATTACGGAATGGACAGAAGCTATGGCTACACCTTC,CASSYYGMDRSYGYTF
TRBV6-5,TRBD1,-,TRBJ1-2,TGTGCCAGCAGCAGGGGACAGGGGGCTAACTATGGCTACACCTTC,CASSRGQGANYGYTF
TRBV28,TRBD1,-,TRBJ1-1,TGTGCCAGCACCCACGCGACAGGGGTGAATACTGAAGCTTTCTTT,CASTHATGVNTEAFF
TRBV29-1,TRBD1,-,TRBJ2-7,TGCAGCGTAATACCGGGACAGGGGGCGCGAGGTACCTACGAGCAGTACTTC,CSVIPGQGARGTYEQYF
TRBV4-1,TRBD2,-,TRBJ2-1,TGCGCCAGCAGCCCAGGGCTAGCGGGGGTTGGTGAGCAGTTCTTC,CASSPGLAGVGEQFF
TRBV11-2,TRBD1,-,TRBJ1-6,TGTGCCAGCAGCTTGGGACAGATTAATTCACCCCTCCACTTT,CASSLGQINSPLHF
TRBV7-2,TRBD2,once,TRBJ2-5,TGTGCCAGCAGCACCTCTCATACAGCGGGAGGCAGAGAGACCCAGTACTTC,CASSTSHTAGGRETQYF
TRBV5-1,TRBD1,-,TRBJ2-7,TGCGCCAGCAGCCAACCGGACAGGGCCAACGAGCAGTACTTC,CASSQPDRANEQYF
TRBV9,-,-,TRBJ1-1,TGTGCCAGCAGCGTAGGGGATCCGGGGGAGGGAGCTTTCTTT,CASSVGDPGEGAFF